These 27 T cell receptor beta chains were all obtained from the same sample, sequenced in a study of low-dose radiotherapy and immunotherapy resistance in tumors. Described time point: after trial treatment. Noted treatment: LDRT plus nivolumab, ipilimumab, low-dose cyclophosphamide and aspirin (RACIN trial). Gene-specific TRAV and TRBV primers were used for first-strand cDNA, covering alpha and beta chains. With a constant-region primer and a V-primer adapter, TCRs were subjected to approximately 20 PCR cycles of amplification. TCRdb used MiXCR to reprocess the reads, holding one entry per CDR3 protein. The sample includes approximately 46,000 distinct CDR3 sequences, 25% to 30% of them seen just once. The sample consisted of PBMCs, taken after low-dose radiotherapy plus immunotherapy. Every receptor here comes from a male donor with prostate cancer.

Concerning this clonotype itself: A far larger clone is one base from this, pointing to a likely read error. The V gene is TRBV9, the J gene TRBJ2-7; TRBD2 might be the D (5 bases). This CDR3 comprises 16 residues. CDR1 SGDLS and CDR2 YYNGEE come from the germline V gene. Trimming left V 4 bases short and J 7 bases short, with 24 bases between. The CDR3 nucleotides are TGTGCCAGCAGCCCCACGACTGGGAGCTCCTACAATGAGCAGTACTTC. This translates into CASSPTTGSSYNEQYF. Together with reference TRBV9 and TRBJ2-7, the CDR3 gives the full variable domain: DSGVTQTPKHLITATGQRVTLRCSPRSGDLSVYWYQQSLDQGLQFLIQYYNGEERAKGNILERFSAQQFPDLHSELNLSSLELGDSALYFCASSPTTGSSYNEQYFGPGTRLTVT.

This clonotype was observed a few times. CDR3: CASSEGLGSYNEQFF. The CDR3 DNA reads TGTGCCAGCAGTGAGGGACTAGGTTCTTACAATGAGCAGTTCTTC. V is TRBV28 and J is TRBJ2-1; 8 positions agree with TRBD2. This CDR3 region has 15 residues. Germline trimming cut 5 bases from V and 4 bases from J; bases unmatched to any gene: 7. Germline V lookup: CDR1 MDHEN, CDR2 SYDVKM.

In its sample, this clonotype was seen many times. V gene TRBV18 combines with J gene TRBJ2-1; TRBD1 agrees at 9 bases. The germline V gene has CDR1 KGHSH and CDR2 LQKENI. Trimming at V came to 3 bases and at J to 2 bases, leaving 5 bases not matched to a gene. This CDR3 comprises 16 residues. Here the CDR3 reads CASSPGDRVTYNEQFF. CDR3 nucleotides: TGTGCCAGCTCACCGGGGGACAGGGTCACCTACAATGAGCAGTTCTTC. Full variable domain (rest looked up from reference TRBV18 and TRBJ2-1): NAGVMQNPRHLVRRRGQEARLRCSPMKGHSHVYWYRQLPEEGLKFMVYLQKENIIDESGMPKERFSAEFPKEGPSILRIQQVVRGDSAAYFCASSPGDRVTYNEQFFGPGTRLTVL.

There are many counts of this clonotype. The chain recombines TRBV10-3 with TRBJ2-1; 8 nucleotides agree with TRBD2. CDR1 and CDR2 from the germline V gene are ENHRY and SYGVKD. The trim removed 11 bases at V and 4 bases at J, leaving 16 bases unmatched. CDR3 length: 16 amino acids. The chain's CDR3 is CASMGEGSGGYNEQFF. DNA for the CDR3: TGTGCCTCGATGGGGGAGGGCAGCGGGGGATACAATGAGCAGTTCTTC.

In the case of this clonotype: This could be a read error, since a much larger clone is one nucleotide away. The CDR3 does not end in the conserved phenylalanine or tryptophan, so this is likely a read error. The rearrangement links TRBV27 to TRBJ1-2, with 7 positions matching TRBD1. CDR1 and CDR2 from the germline V gene are MNHEY and SMNVEV (reference sequence). The CDR3 extends over 12 amino acids. J lost 4 bases, V lost 10 bases, and 6 bases had no gene match. The CDR3 sequence is CANVSGGYGYTL. DNA for the CDR3: TGTGCCAACGTATCAGGGGGCTATGGCTACACCCTC.

Many counts were recorded for this clonotype. The chain is built from TRBV12-3 or TRBV12-4 and TRBJ2-5; D unclear. The V and J ends lost 7 bases and 1 base respectively, with 16 bases between them. The CDR3 loop spans 15 amino acids. This CDR3 is CASTTSPGAQETQYF. The DNA for the CDR3 is TGTGCCAGCACTACCTCCCCTGGAGCCCAAGAGACCCAGTACTTC.

This clonotype was counted many times. The V and J genes are TRBV7-9 and TRBJ2-3; 8 bases are a match to TRBD2. The trim removed 6 bases at V and 4 bases at J, leaving 9 bases unmatched. CDR1 is SEHNR, CDR2 FQNEAQ, per germline (reference sequence). This CDR3 is 15 amino acids long. In DNA form, the CDR3 reads TGTGCCAGCAGTCCCAGACTAGCGTTGGCAGATACGCAGTATTTT. It codes for CASSPRLALADTQYF.

This clonotype was counted ten times or more. The chain couples TRBV3-1 to TRBJ2-7; TRBD2 might be the D (5 bases). This CDR3 comprises 16 residues. V dropped 0 bases and J dropped 1 base, with 13 bases sitting between them. Germline CDR1 reads LGHDT; CDR2 reads YNNKEL (reference sequence). DNA for the CDR3: TGTGCCAGCAGCCAAGACCCTTGGGAGCGTTCCTACGAGCAGTACTTC. It is translated as CASSQDPWERSYEQYF.

The rearrangement uses TRBV13 and TRBJ2-7; tentatively, D is TRBD1 or TRBD2 (6 bases each). V was clipped by 9 bases and J by 1 base, with 19 bases between them. The CDR3 is made up of 15 amino acids. From germline, CDR1 is PRHDT and CDR2 FYEKMQ (reference sequence). CDR3 in DNA: TGTGCCAGGCGGGACACAATTTTCAAATCCTACGAGCAGTACTTC. Protein: CARRDTIFKSYEQYF.

Only a few counts were recorded for this clonotype. The rearrangement uses TRBV28 and TRBJ2-7; maybe TRBD2 (5 bases). Per the germline V gene, CDR1 is MDHEN and CDR2 is SYDVKM. The ends were cut back, 5 bases at V and 10 bases at J, with 12 bases in the middle. The CDR3 spans 11 residues. The CDR3 sequence: CASSPGGLQYF. CDR3 sequence (DNA): TGTGCCAGCAGTCCAGGAGGTCTACAGTACTTC. Combining the CDR3 with reference TRBV28 and TRBJ2-7 gives the whole variable domain DVKVTQSSRYLVKRTGEKVFLECVQDMDHENMFWYRQDPGLGLRLIYFSYDVKMKEKGDIPEGYSVSREKKERFSLILESASTNQTSMYLCASSPGGLQYFGPGTRLTVT.

By its share, this clonotype is medium-sized. The J gene is TRBJ2-7, the V gene TRBV28; maybe TRBD1 (5 bases). CDR3 length: 15 amino acids. V was clipped by 4 bases and J by 3 bases, with 16 bases between them. Germline V gene data show CDR1 as MDHEN and CDR2 as SYDVKM. CDR3 coding DNA: TGTGCCAGCAGTTCCCCATCCCCAGGGAACTACGAGCAGTACTTC. Translating it yields CASSSPSPGNYEQYF. Full variable domain (missing parts from reference TRBV28 and TRBJ2-7): DVKVTQSSRYLVKRTGEKVFLECVQDMDHENMFWYRQDPGLGLRLIYFSYDVKMKEKGDIPEGYSVSREKKERFSLILESASTNQTSMYLCASSSPSPGNYEQYFGPGTRLTVT.

The chain has TRBV18 and TRBJ2-7; TRBD1 might be the D (5 bases). The CDR3 contains 14 residues. Germline V gene lookup returns CDR1 KGHSH and CDR2 LQKENI. With 1 base removed from V and 4 bases from J, the gap between germline ends came to 11 bases. CDR3 coding DNA: TGTGCCAGCTCACCACGGCAGGGTCGGTACGAGCAGTACTTC. Translating gives CASSPRQGRYEQYF.

The chain uses TRBV2 and TRBJ2-3; no clear D. The CDR3 spans 15 residues. Trimming shortened V by 1 base and J by 3 bases, and 11 bases separated the two germline ends. Looked up from germline, CDR1 is SNHLY and CDR2 is FYNNEI. The CDR3 nucleotides are TGTGCCAGCAGTGAAGATGGGGAATGGACAGATACGCAGTATTTT. As protein: CASSEDGEWTDTQYF.

CDR3 residues: CASSVGGNYEQYF. The CDR3 nucleotides read TGCGCCAGCAGCGTTGGGGGGAACTACGAGCAGTACTTC. This chain links TRBV5-1 with TRBJ2-7, with D perhaps TRBD2 (6 bases). This CDR3 has 13 amino acids. Germline V CDR1 and CDR2: SGHRS, YFSETQ. Deletions cut 4 bases from V and 3 bases from J, with 11 bases between.

This clonotype appeared many times. This chain connects TRBV19 to TRBJ2-3, with 8 bases that match TRBD2. With V trimmed by 7 bases and J by 1 base, 7 bases remained unmatched. The germline V gene encodes CDR1 LNHDA and CDR2 SQIVND (reference sequence). There are 15 residues in the CDR3. The CDR3 region has the DNA TGTGCCAGTACCGGACTAGCTAGGGGCACAGATACGCAGTATTTT. It is translated as CASTGLARGTDTQYF.

In its sample, this clonotype was seen many times. The rearrangement uses TRBV19 and TRBJ1-6; a weak D match, TRBD1 (6 bases). Germline V gene sequence: CDR1 LNHDA, CDR2 SQIVND (reference sequence). Trimming removed 1 base at V and 10 bases at J, with 17 bases between. This CDR3 has 16 amino acids. Here the CDR3 reads CASSIVPRGASSPLHF. DNA of the CDR3: TGTGCCAGTAGTATAGTTCCTCGGGGGGCTTCCTCACCCCTCCACTTT.

The chain links TRBV7-9 to TRBJ2-1; TRBD2 aligns across 16 bases. Germline V CDR1 and CDR2: SEHNR, FQNEAQ (reference sequence). V was pared by 6 bases and J by 9 bases, with 20 bases of the junction left unmatched. CDR3 length equals 20 residues. The CDR3 region is CASRLPPGTSGGARSGEQFF. The CDR3 coding sequence is TGTGCCAGCAGACTACCGCCCGGGACTAGCGGGGGGGCCAGAAGCGGTGAGCAGTTCTTC.

This clonotype was seen ten or more times. This chain joins TRBV7-9 and TRBJ2-1; tentatively, D is TRBD2 (5 bases). The CDR3 sequence is 12 residues long. Germline V CDR1 and CDR2: SEHNR, FQNEAQ (reference sequence). V was clipped by 5 bases and J by 6 bases, with 8 bases between them. This chain's CDR3 is CASSTEANEQFF. The CDR3 nucleotides are TGTGCCAGCAGCACGGAGGCCAATGAGCAGTTCTTC. The full variable domain, rest sourced from reference TRBV7-9 and TRBJ2-1, is DTGVSQNPRHKITKRGQNVTFRCDPISEHNRLYWYRQTLGQGPEFLTYFQNEAQLEKSRLLSDRFSAERPKGSFSTLEIQRTEQGDSAMYLCASSTEANEQFFGPGTRLTVL.

This clonotype was seen many times. The chain combines TRBV11-2 with TRBJ2-1; 11 positions match TRBD2. The CDR3 consists of 15 residues. CDR1 and CDR2 from the germline V gene are SGHAT and FQNNGV. Losses at the gene ends were 5 bases for V and 8 bases for J; bases not matched to a gene: 8. CDR3 nucleotides: TGTGCCAGCAGCCCGGGACTAGCGGCAAGGTATGAGCAGTTCTTC. This encodes CASSPGLAARYEQFF.

In its sample, this clonotype was seen many times. The chain employs TRBV14 and TRBJ2-1; no clear D gene. Trimming pared 4 bases from V and 4 bases from J, leaving 20 bases between. The CDR3 totals 17 residues. Germline V gene lookup returns CDR1 SGHDN and CDR2 FVKESK. The CDR3 nucleotides read TGTGCCAGCAGCCGGGCCCTAGGAACGGCGCCTTACAATGAGCAGTTCTTC. Protein product: CASSRALGTAPYNEQFF.

This clonotype appeared many times. The chain employs TRBV2 and TRBJ1-5; no clear D. Germline V gene data show CDR1 as SNHLY and CDR2 as FYNNEI. Trimming left V 7 bases short and J 5 bases short, with 9 bases between. CDR3 length: 12 residues. CDR3 DNA sequence: TGTGCCAGCAAAGCTCAATATCAGCCCCAGCATTTT. Protein sequence: CASKAQYQPQHF. The full variable domain, with the rest looked up from reference TRBV2 and TRBJ1-5, is EPEVTQTPSHQVTQMGQEVILRCVPISNHLYFYWYRQILGQKVEFLVSFYNNEISEKSEIFDDQFSVERPDGSNFTLKIRSTKLEDSAMYFCASKAQYQPQHFGDGTRLSIL.

Remarks on this clonotype: A far larger clone is only one base removed, so a read error is likely. This rearrangement joins TRBV30 to TRBJ2-7, with D possibly matching TRBD2 (5 bases). This CDR3 region has 12 residues. Trimming removed 7 bases at V and 7 bases at J, with 17 bases between. Germline V gene sequence: CDR1 GTSNPN, CDR2 SVGIG (reference sequence). The CDR3 nucleotides read TGTGCCTACCTTCCCGGAGGCAATGAGCAGTACTTC. It codes for CAYLPGGNEQYF.

About this clonotype: One junction end does not reproduce the germline sequence, and a read error may be involved. This rearrangement joins TRBV5-3 to TRBJ1-1, with TRBD1 as a possible D gene (5 bases). TRBV5-3 is an ORF, with its function uncertain. This CDR3 spans 13 amino acids. The CDR3 reads CTSSSRGWGDAFF. In DNA, the CDR3 is TGTACCAGCAGCTCAAGGGGCTGGGGGGACGCTTTCTTT.

The chain is built from TRBV7-9 and TRBJ2-3, with TRBD1 matching 7 bases. The CDR3 length is 13 residues. Unmatched junction bases numbered 8, after V lost 11 bases and J lost 3 bases. The germline CDR1 and CDR2 sequences are SEHNR and FQNEAQ (reference sequence). This CDR3 is CAGRQGGTDTQYF. CDR3 nucleotide sequence: TGTGCCGGCCGACAGGGTGGAACAGATACGCAGTATTTT.

In this sample, this clonotype turned up many times. This chain links TRBV28 with TRBJ2-7; 7 nucleotides line up with TRBD2. CDR3 length: 15 residues. Germline assignment: CDR1 MDHEN and CDR2 SYDVKM. J was trimmed by 0 bases and V by 5 bases; bases with no gene match: 7. CDR3 region: CASSPTPGGSYEQYF. In nucleotides, the CDR3 is TGTGCCAGCAGTCCGACCCCGGGGGGCTCCTACGAGCAGTACTTC.

This clonotype was seen only a few times. The chain couples TRBV7-2 to TRBJ2-7; D is unresolved. V was pared by 5 bases and J by 4 bases, with 12 bases between. Per germline, CDR1 SGHTA and CDR2 FQGNSA. This CDR3 contains 13 residues. CDR3 coding DNA: TGTGCCAGCAGCGCGGACCTAGGGTACGAGCAGTACTTC. Translation: CASSADLGYEQYF.

As regards this clonotype: This likely traces to a read error, being one base from a far larger clone. The chain links TRBV6-6 to TRBJ2-7, with TRBD2 as a possible D gene (5 bases). The CDR3 length is 15 residues. Germline CDR1 reads MNHNY; CDR2 reads SVGAGI (reference sequence). With 6 bases removed from V and 7 bases from J, the gap between germline ends came to 22 bases. CDR3 residues: CASREDSSSYNEQYF. The CDR3 nucleotides are TGTGCCAGCAGAGAGGACTCCAGCTCCTACAATGAGCAGTACTTC.